The rows below give T cell receptor beta chains drawn from one sample of a study of regulatory T cells in long-lasting Graves disease. TCRdb used MiXCR to reprocess the multiplex PCR reads, holding one entry per CDR3 protein. The data hold some 500,000 distinct CDR3 sequences, with 16% observed a single time. These same data were also listed under a study on T cells in Graves' hyperthyroidism and ophthalmopathy.

The sequenced sample was peripheral blood mononuclear cells (PBMCs), obtained at new diagnosis, from a patient treated with antithyroid drugs. The receptors here all came from a woman aged 40-60 years with Graves disease. Both conserved end residues are part of each CDR3. Fields, in order: clone size, D gene, V gene, J gene, CDR3 DNA, CDR3 protein. The D gene is left open where the match is weak. A row's size may be missing; if present it is once, few, many or a size class.

-	-	TRBV13	TRBJ2-7	TGTGCCAGCACCCTCCAGGCCCTGAGCTCCTACGAGCAGTACTTC	CASTLQALSSYEQYF
-	TRBD1	TRBV18	TRBJ1-6	TGTGCCAGCTCACCAACGCCCGGGGACAGGGCACCCCTCCACTTT	CASSPTPGDRAPLHF
many	TRBD1	TRBV3-1	TRBJ1-1	TGTGCCAGCAGCAGCACGAGCAGGGGGTCGAACACTGAAGCTTTCTTT	CASSSTSRGSNTEAFF
few	-	TRBV2	TRBJ1-1	TGTGCCAGCTCCTTCCAGGGCCCTCCTCCGAACACTGAAGCTCTCTTT	CASSFQGPPPNTEALF
few	-	TRBV12-3/TRBV12-4	TRBJ2-4	TGTGCCAGCAGCACGGGGACTCCAATTCAGTACTTC	CASSTGTPIQYF
few	-	TRBV7-9	TRBJ1-1	TGTGCCAGCAGCTTCGGACACAACACTGAAGCTTTCTTT	CASSFGHNTEAFF
-	TRBD2	TRBV20-1	TRBJ2-1	TGCAGTGCGGCAGCGGGGGGTGGCTACAATGAGCAGTTCTTC	CSAAAGGGYNEQFF
many	TRBD1	TRBV6-1	TRBJ1-5	TGTGCCAGCAGCGGAACTCTGGAGGGGGCGCATGGTCAGCCCCAGCATTTT	CASSGTLEGAHGQPQHF
many	-	TRBV9	TRBJ2-7	TGTGCCAGCAGCGTAGATGACTCCTACGAGCAGTACTTC	CASSVDDSYEQYF
-	TRBD2	TRBV10-3	TRBJ2-1	TGTGCCACCGGGGAGGGGTTGAGCAATGAGCAGTTCTTC	CATGEGLSNEQFF
-	TRBD2	TRBV7-9	TRBJ2-3	TGTGCCAGCAGCTTGGGTGGTTTAGCATCGGGGGGGACGCAGTATTTT	CASSLGGLASGGTQYF
many	TRBD1	TRBV20-1	TRBJ2-7	TGCAGTGCTTCCGACAGGGTGACCTCCTACGAGCAGTACTTC	CSASDRVTSYEQYF
many	-	TRBV11-1	TRBJ2-1	TGTGCCAGCAGCTCATTTATGACAGTCAGGAATGAGCAGTTCTTC	CASSSFMTVRNEQFF
-	-	TRBV28	TRBJ1-5	TGTGCCAGCAGACACAATCAGCCCCAGCATTTT	CASRHNQPQHF
-	TRBD1	TRBV12-3/TRBV12-4	TRBJ1-1	TGTGCCAGCAGCCCTGGGACAGGGGGCGCTGAAGCTTTCTTT	CASSPGTGGAEAFF
many	-	TRBV7-9	TRBJ2-7	TGTGCCAGCAGCCCTACTTCGGGGAGCGAGCAGTACTTC	CASSPTSGSEQYF
many	TRBD2	TRBV7-8	TRBJ2-2	TGTGCCAGCAGCCCGGGACTAGCGGGGGTTGCGGACACCGGGGAGCTGTTTTTT	CASSPGLAGVADTGELFF
few	-	TRBV27	TRBJ1-1	TGTGCCAGCAGTTTATCCACAGTGACCGGAGCTTTCTTT	CASSLSTVTGAFF
few	-	TRBV19	TRBJ2-7	TGTGCCAGTAGTATAGCCACCGGGGGATCCTACGAGCAGTACTTC	CASSIATGGSYEQYF
-	-	TRBV5-1	TRBJ2-1	TGCGCCAGCAGCTTGGTGGGGGTCTCCTACAATGAGCAGTTCTTC	CASSLVGVSYNEQFF
many	TRBD2	TRBV12-3/TRBV12-4	TRBJ2-1	TGTGCCAGCAGTTTGACTAGCGGGGTCCCGGTTTACAATGAGCAGTTCTTC	CASSLTSGVPVYNEQFF
many	-	TRBV28	TRBJ1-5	TGTGCCTCCGCCCCGGGGATAAATCAGCCCCAGCATTTT	CASAPGINQPQHF
-	-	TRBV6-2/TRBV6-3	TRBJ2-7	TGTGCCAGCAGAATGGACACCTACGAGCAGTACTTC	CASRMDTYEQYF
many	-	TRBV12-3/TRBV12-4	TRBJ1-5	TGTGCCAGCAGCCGAAGGACTAGTAGCAATCAGCCCCAGCATTTT	CASSRRTSSNQPQHF
few	-	TRBV7-9	TRBJ1-2	TGTGCCAGCAGAGCGCAAAACCAAGGCTACACCTTC	CASRAQNQGYTF
-	-	TRBV12-5	TRBJ1-4	TGTGCTAGTGGTGGGGAAAAACTGTTTTTT	CASGGEKLFF
-	-	TRBV24-1	TRBJ2-2	TGTGCCACCAGTGTCGGAGAGAACACCGGGGAGCTGTTTTTT	CATSVGENTGELFF
few	TRBD1	TRBV24-1	TRBJ1-2	TGTGCCACCAGTGAGACAGGGGCCTATGGCTACACCTTC	CATSETGAYGYTF
many	-	TRBV12-3/TRBV12-4	TRBJ2-5	TGTGCCAGCAGTTCCAACAGGGTTGGACACGGCCAAGAGACCCAGTACTTC	CASSSNRVGHGQETQYF
-	TRBD2	TRBV2	TRBJ2-3	TGTGCCAGCCGGCCCCGGGGTAGCGGGGACTCAGATACGCAGTATTTT	CASRPRGSGDSDTQYF
many	-	TRBV7-2	TRBJ1-1	TGTGCCAGCAGCTTAGGGTTTCCGGGGGCGGCTGAAGCTTTCTTT	CASSLGFPGAAEAFF
-	-	TRBV9	TRBJ2-2	TGTGCCAGCAGCGTTTTTCCGGGGGCTAACACCGGGGAGCTGTTTTTT	CASSVFPGANTGELFF
few	TRBD2	TRBV29-1	TRBJ2-1	TGCAGCGTTGAAATGGCTAGCGGTAGCTCCTACAATGAGCAGTTCTTC	CSVEMASGSSYNEQFF
-	-	TRBV2	TRBJ1-6	TGTGCCAGCAGGAGGGATTTGGACAATTCACCCCTCCACTTT	CASRRDLDNSPLHF
-	TRBD2	TRBV4-2	TRBJ2-7	TGTGCCAGCAGCCAAGATCGGGAGGGCTCCTCCTACGAGCAGTACTTC	CASSQDREGSSYEQYF
-	TRBD2	TRBV12-3/TRBV12-4	TRBJ2-2	TGTGCCAGTATACAAGCGGGGGGCACCGGGGAGCTGTTTTTT	CASIQAGGTGELFF
many	-	TRBV19	TRBJ1-1	TGTGCCAGTAGCGTAGGACGGGAACATGGTGAAGCTTTCTTT	CASSVGREHGEAFF
few	-	TRBV24-1	TRBJ2-2	TGTGCCACCAGTGATTCCAACCTCGGACGATTGAACACCGGGGAGCTGTTTTTT	CATSDSNLGRLNTGELFF
-	TRBD2	TRBV10-3	TRBJ2-5	TGTGCCATCAGTGAAGCGGGGGGGCCGGGGACCCAGTACTTC	CAISEAGGPGTQYF
many	-	TRBV15	TRBJ1-2	TGTGCCACCAGCAGAAAGGTGTACTATGGCTACACCTTC	CATSRKVYYGYTF
few	TRBD1	TRBV6-1	TRBJ1-6	TGTGCCAGCAGTCCTGTCGTTCGGACAGGAGGTTCACCCCTCCACTTT	CASSPVVRTGGSPLHF
-	-	TRBV6-1	TRBJ2-1	TGTGCCAGCAGCCAGGACATGAGCTCCTACAATGAGCAGTTCTTC	CASSQDMSSYNEQFF
-	-	TRBV5-1	TRBJ1-6	TGCGCCAGCAGCTTGCCAGGGGCGAGAGGTTCACCCCTCCACTTT	CASSLPGARGSPLHF
few	TRBD2	TRBV20-1	TRBJ2-3	TGCAGTGCTAGGCCTAGCGGGGGGCCGCCTACAGATACGCAGTATTTT	CSARPSGGPPTDTQYF
once	TRBD1	TRBV3-1	TRBJ2-2	TGTGCCAGCAGCCCCCGGGACAGGGGGGCCGGGGAGCTGTTTTTT	CASSPRDRGAGELFF
few	TRBD2	TRBV20-1	TRBJ2-1	TGCAGTGGTCGGAGACTAGCGGGGAGACACAATGAGCAGTTCTTC	CSGRRLAGRHNEQFF
many	TRBD1	TRBV28	TRBJ2-3	TGTGCCAGCTCCCAGACAGGGGTTGCAGATACGCAGTATTTT	CASSQTGVADTQYF
many	-	TRBV11-2	TRBJ1-1	TGTGCCAGCGTCTTGACGGAGGGTAGCACTGAAGCTTTCTTT	CASVLTEGSTEAFF
many	TRBD1	TRBV28	TRBJ1-5	TGTGCCAGCAGTTTTAGGGACAGGGCGAGAAATCAGCCCCAGCATTTT	CASSFRDRARNQPQHF
many	-	TRBV7-9	TRBJ1-2	TGTGCCAGCAGCCGGGACATCAACTATGGCTACACCTTC	CASSRDINYGYTF
many	-	TRBV28	TRBJ1-2	TGTGCCAGCAGTGCACACTCGGGGTTCGGCTACACCTTC	CASSAHSGFGYTF
-	-	TRBV9	TRBJ2-7	TGTGCCAGCAGCGTAGCACCAGGAGACTACGAGCAGTACTTC	CASSVAPGDYEQYF